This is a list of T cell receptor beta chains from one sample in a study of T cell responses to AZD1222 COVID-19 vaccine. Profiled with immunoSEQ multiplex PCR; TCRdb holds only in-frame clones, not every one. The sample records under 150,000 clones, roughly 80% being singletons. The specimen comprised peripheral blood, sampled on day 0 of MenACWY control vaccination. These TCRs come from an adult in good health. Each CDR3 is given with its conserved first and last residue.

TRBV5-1	CASSLRRGTGELFF
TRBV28	CASSLDGTGANVLTF
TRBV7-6	CASSLTHTGELFF
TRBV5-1	CASSLEGVSNQPQHF
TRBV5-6	CASSLVDRATF
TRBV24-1	CATSDHSGGAGDTQYF
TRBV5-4	CASSVGTSDWNTQYF
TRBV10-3	CAISAALGQTTTNEKLFF
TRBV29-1	CSVPGTMEGDTQYF
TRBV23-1	CASSQLRDRDGYTF
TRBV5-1	CASSPLAGALTSTDTQYF
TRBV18	CASSLELGTTDTQYF
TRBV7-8	CASSWSGTETDTQYF
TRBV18	CASSSDRLGGQFF
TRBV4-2	CASSQGGAFNEQFF
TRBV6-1	CASSELRAGDTEAFF
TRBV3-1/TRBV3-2	CASSQARRVSYNSPLHF
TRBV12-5	CASSDSGTARVSPLHF
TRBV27	CASRPPGGLYTEAFF
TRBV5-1	CASSHRSTGGEETQYF
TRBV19	CASRLDRASEAFF
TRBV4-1	CASSQQSSGGYTDTQYF
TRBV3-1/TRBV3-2	CASSPVPSLSYGYTF
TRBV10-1	CASSGTQGVTVPLSNQPQHF
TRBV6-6	CASSPGGSNQPQHF
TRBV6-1	CASSERLGNQPQHF
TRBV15	CATSGGSWGVTDTQYF
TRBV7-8	CASSLELTNQPQHF
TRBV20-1	CSGGAVGEQFF
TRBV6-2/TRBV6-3	CASSYQGTVSPLHF
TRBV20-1	CSASMTVNEKLFF
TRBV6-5	CASIPGGSVTEAFF
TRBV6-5	CASSYSIVQGSSPLHF
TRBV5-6	CASSWVRPNTGELFF
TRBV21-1	CASSKVGGGSNQPQHF
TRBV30	CAWKAGDPYNEQFF
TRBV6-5	CASRPDIGFSSPLHF
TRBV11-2	CASSLGTRNTEAFF
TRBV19	CASSRGQGGGTGELFF
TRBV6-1	CAATGLNTEAFF
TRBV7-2	CASSPPEGTRSGYTF
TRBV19	CASSIAQGLPRTEAFF